The present T cell receptor (beta chain) was sequenced within a study of CXCR3-negative and CXCR3-positive naive CD8 T cells (dated by TCRdb to between 2018 and 2021). With respect to the entire study: In total, about 135 million TRB reads were obtained, or roughly 1.5 +/- 0.3 million reads per library. TRBV-TRBJ cluster analysis included naive subsets from roughly 5 donors and memory cells from 3 donors. Diversity and physicochemical repertoire analyses were performed on around 10 donors pooled from two independent experiments.

Sequenced using a NextSeq 550. The Human TCR Profiling Kit (MiLaboratory) was used to prepare UMI-labeled 5' RACE TRB cDNA libraries. The full amount of extracted RNA was used for cDNA synthesis, and the full amount of resulting cDNA was used for PCR amplification. Libraries were prepared in parallel with an identical number of PCR cycles. The authors' pipeline ran thus. With a minimum of two reads required per UMI, MIGEC and MiXCR pulled out about 50,000 +/- 10,000 unique UMI-labeled TRB cDNA molecules from each library. Each library averaged about 38,000 +/- 11,000 functional in-frame TRB CDR3 nucleotide clonotypes without stop codons. After downsampling to 5000 UMI-labeled TRB molecules per sample, diversity metrics such as normalized Shannon-Wiener and Chao1 were calculated in VDJtools. VDJtools was used to calculate clonotype-size-weighted physicochemical properties of the central five CDR3 residues, namely interaction energy, strength, volume and Kidera factor 4. TCRdb reprocessed the sequencing reads and holds a single record per CDR3 protein sequence, with no DNA. It is TCRdb's table, rather than the study itself, that gives the V and J calls and clone size. The sample's own table lists over 7,000 distinct CDR3 sequences. 0.95% to 1.3% of the sample belongs to the ten largest clones.

This clonotype is medium-sized (0.01 to 0.1%) by frequency; its count is not recorded. There is no known antigen for this receptor. What the study reported, not specific to this receptor: TRBV-TRBJ usage was similar between naive CXCR3-negative and CXCR3-positive cells from the same donor, while memory cells showed distinct patterns. Because surface CD5, which is linked to self-reactivity in mice, was comparable between the naive subsets, TCR interaction strength was also inferred from TRB CDR3 physicochemical properties. TRB CDR3s from CXCR3-positive naive cells showed higher hydrophobicity (lower Kidera factor 4), lower energy, and higher strength and volume indices than CXCR3-negative naive cells. Both naive subsets had comparably high repertoire diversity, while memory CD8+ T cells had much lower repertoire diversity. Freshly isolated PBMCs were used for most assays because CXCR3 expression went down partially after cryopreservation.

For every CD8+ T cell subset, a few hundred thousand cells were flow-sorted straight into RLT lysis buffer, and each subset was sorted in triplicate. To exclude memory contaminants, naive CD8+ T cells were stringently defined as CD45RO-CCR7+CD27+CD95-. Using standard density gradient centrifugation, peripheral blood mononuclear cells were isolated from buffy coats. Naive CXCR3-negative and CXCR3-positive CD8+ T cells were flow-sorted using a FACSAria III. Total RNA was extracted from sorted cells using an RNeasy Mini Kit. Sequences SQVTM (CDR1) and ANQGSEA (CDR2) are obtained from the germline V gene. From the cysteine through the phenylalanine, the CDR3 covers 17 amino acids. DNA is not recorded here.

The TCR sequence derives from a human donor in good health. Some clones in this sample may be carry-over from other donors' samples. The rearranged segments are TRBV29-1 and TRBJ2-1; there is no DNA to check the TCRdb D call of TRBD1. Sequenced: naive CXCR3- CD8+ T cells from blood. The cell subset or site label, as the study defines it: CD45RO-CCR7+CD27+CD95- naive CD8+ T cells lacking CXCR3 (TNR3-). CDR3 loop: CSVEAPLGRGSYNEQFF.